Sequencing of this TCR beta chain was carried out in a study of blood T cells in healthy people across ages. Study-wide results and limits: TCR beta diversity, measured per million T cells, fell in a roughly linear way with age. For the donors, CMV status was unknown and possibly confounded expanded clonotype changes.

V lost 3 bases, J lost 2 bases, and 6 bases stayed unmatched. Germline V lookup: CDR1 DFQATT, CDR2 SNEGSKA (reference sequence). CDR3 length: 16 residues. On this clonotype itself: The antigen remains undetermined.

With a J-beta primer mix and a sample-barcoded 5' primer, a second PCR ran about 7 to 11 cycles. TCRdb redid the calling of the 5' RACE reads with MiXCR, one entry per CDR3 protein. The table shows some 710,000 distinct CDR3 sequences, with less than 60% occurring only once. Donors gave around 10 milliliters of peripheral blood apiece. Every sample gave at least 6 micrograms of total RNA when it was extracted. The chain combines TRBV20-1 with TRBJ2-5; TRBD2 aligns across 13 bases. The TCR sequence derives from a man aged 80 or over in good health. Sequencing input: blood. The CDR3 nucleotides are TGCAGTGCTAGCCCCGGACTAGCGGGAGTGCAAGAGACCCAGTACTTC. Translated, it gives CSASPGLAGVQETQYF.